The clone carrying this T cell receptor (beta chain) came up once. These data come from a study of blood T cell repertoires in COVID-19. On the study more broadly: Both acute and convalescent COVID-19 samples were obtained from the United States, Italy and Spain.

Original processing notes: Amplification of reference gene primers provided the estimated nucleated cell counts. Sequencing was performed with immunoSEQ multiplex PCR; in TCRdb, only in-frame clones are kept and a portion is missing. V and J calls and clone size follow that table, whereas D and trimming were derived from the DNA. The sample carries about 210,000 clones, around 81% recorded once. The CDR3 covers 11 residues. V lost 5 bases to trimming and J lost 8 bases, with 7 bases between them. CDR1 and CDR2 from the germline V gene are SGHTA and FQGNSA. Ages ranged from about 18 to 89 years, with residence in under 25 US areas.

The material sequenced was PBMCs or T cells enriched from blood (not recorded which). This TCR derives from a woman aged 45 to 65 with acute COVID-19. The chain combines TRBV7-2 with TRBJ2-1; no definite D call. In nucleotides, the CDR3 is TGTGCCAGCAGCCCACTACATGAGCAGTTCTTC. Its protein is CASSPLHEQFF.